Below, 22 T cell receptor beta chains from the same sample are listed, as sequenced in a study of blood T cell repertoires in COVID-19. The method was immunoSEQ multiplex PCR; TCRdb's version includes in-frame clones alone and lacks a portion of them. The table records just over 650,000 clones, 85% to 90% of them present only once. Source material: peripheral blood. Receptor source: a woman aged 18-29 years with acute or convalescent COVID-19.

CDR3 coding DNA: TGTGCCAGCAGCGTAACGCGTTCGACTTCGATTTTTACAGATACGCAGTATTTT. It translates to CASSVTRSTSIFTDTQYF. V is TRBV9 and J is TRBJ2-3, with D uncertain. V was pared by 1 base and J by 3 bases, with 21 bases between. Germline V gives CDR1 SGDLS, CDR2 YYNGEE. This CDR3 region has 18 residues.

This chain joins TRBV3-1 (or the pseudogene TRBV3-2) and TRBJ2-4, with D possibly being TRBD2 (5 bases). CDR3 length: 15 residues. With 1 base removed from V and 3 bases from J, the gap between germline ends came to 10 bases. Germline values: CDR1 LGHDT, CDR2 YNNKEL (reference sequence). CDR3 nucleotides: TGTGCCAGCAGCCAAGCCAACGGAGGCAAAAACATTCAGTACTTC. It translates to CASSQANGGKNIQYF.

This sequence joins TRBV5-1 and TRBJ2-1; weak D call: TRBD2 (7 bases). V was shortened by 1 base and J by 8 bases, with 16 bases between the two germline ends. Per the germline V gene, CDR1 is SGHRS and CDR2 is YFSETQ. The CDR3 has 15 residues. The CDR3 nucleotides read TGCGCCAGCAGCTTGTTTCTGGGGGGGCAAGATGAGCAGTTCTTC. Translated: CASSLFLGGQDEQFF. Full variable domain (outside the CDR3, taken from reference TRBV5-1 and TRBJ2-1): KAGVTQTPRYLIKTRGQQVTLSCSPISGHRSVSWYQQTPGQGLQFLFEYFSETQRNKGNFPGRFSGRQFSNSRSEMNVSTLELGDSALYLCASSLFLGGQDEQFFGPGTRLTVL.

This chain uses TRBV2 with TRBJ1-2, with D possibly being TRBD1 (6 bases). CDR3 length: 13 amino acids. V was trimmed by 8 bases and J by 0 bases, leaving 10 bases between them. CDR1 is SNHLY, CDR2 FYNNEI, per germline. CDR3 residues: CASREGANYGYTF. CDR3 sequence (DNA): TGTGCCAGCCGGGAGGGGGCTAACTATGGCTACACCTTC. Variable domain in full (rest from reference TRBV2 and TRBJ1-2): EPEVTQTPSHQVTQMGQEVILRCVPISNHLYFYWYRQILGQKVEFLVSFYNNEISEKSEIFDDQFSVERPDGSNFTLKIRSTKLEDSAMYFCASREGANYGYTFGSGTRLTVV.

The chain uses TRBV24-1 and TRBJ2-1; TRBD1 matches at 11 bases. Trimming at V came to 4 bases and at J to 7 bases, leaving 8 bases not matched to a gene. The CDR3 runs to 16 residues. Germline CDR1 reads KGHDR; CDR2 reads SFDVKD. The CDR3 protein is CATSDPGQGAGNEQFF. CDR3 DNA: TGTGCCACCAGTGACCCCGGACAGGGGGCAGGGAATGAGCAGTTCTTC.

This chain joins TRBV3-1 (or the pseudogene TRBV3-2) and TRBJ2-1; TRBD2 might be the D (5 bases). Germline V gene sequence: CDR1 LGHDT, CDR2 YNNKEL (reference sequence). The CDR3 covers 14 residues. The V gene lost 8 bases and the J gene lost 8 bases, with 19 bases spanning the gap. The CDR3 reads CASGPSAGLDEQFF. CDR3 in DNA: TGTGCCAGCGGTCCAAGCGCTGGACTCGATGAGCAGTTCTTC.

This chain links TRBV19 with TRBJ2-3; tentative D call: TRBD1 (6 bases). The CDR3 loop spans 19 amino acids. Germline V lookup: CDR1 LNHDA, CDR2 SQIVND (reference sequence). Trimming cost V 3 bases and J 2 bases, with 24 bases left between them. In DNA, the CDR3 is TGTGCCAGTAGTATTCGTCGGACACAAAGGTGGGGGCCCACAGATACGCAGTATTTT. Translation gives CASSIRRTQRWGPTDTQYF.

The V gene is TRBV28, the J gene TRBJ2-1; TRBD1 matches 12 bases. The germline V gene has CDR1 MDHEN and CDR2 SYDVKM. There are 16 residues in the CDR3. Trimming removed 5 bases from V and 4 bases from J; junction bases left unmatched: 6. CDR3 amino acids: CASSQTGQGAYNEQFF. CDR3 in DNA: TGTGCCAGCAGTCAAACGGGACAGGGGGCTTACAATGAGCAGTTCTTC.

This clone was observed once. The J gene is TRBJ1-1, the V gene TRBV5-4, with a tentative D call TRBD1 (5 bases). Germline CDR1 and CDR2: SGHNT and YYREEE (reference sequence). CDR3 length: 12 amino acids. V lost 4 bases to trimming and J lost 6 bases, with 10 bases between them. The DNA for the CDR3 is TGTGCCAGCAGCGCCGGGGGGTCTGAAGCTTTCTTT. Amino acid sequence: CASSAGGSEAFF.

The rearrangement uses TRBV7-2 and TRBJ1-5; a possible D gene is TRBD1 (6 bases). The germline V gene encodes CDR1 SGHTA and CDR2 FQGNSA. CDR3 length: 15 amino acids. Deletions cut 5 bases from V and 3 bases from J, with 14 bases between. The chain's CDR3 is CASSPTGGPNQPQHF. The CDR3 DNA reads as TGTGCCAGCAGCCCTACGGGGGGCCCCAATCAGCCCCAGCATTTT.

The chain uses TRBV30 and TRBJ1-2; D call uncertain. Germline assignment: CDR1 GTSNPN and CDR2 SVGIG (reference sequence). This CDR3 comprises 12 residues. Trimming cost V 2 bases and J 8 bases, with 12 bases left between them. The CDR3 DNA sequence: TGTGCCTGGAGTCCGACAAGGAGGGGCTACACCTTC. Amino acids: CAWSPTRRGYTF. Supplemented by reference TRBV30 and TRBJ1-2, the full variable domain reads SQTIHQWPATLVQPVGSPLSLECTVEGTSNPNLYWYRQAAGRGLQLLFYSVGIGQISSEVPQNLSASRPQDRQFILSSKKLLLSDSGFYLCAWSPTRRGYTFGSGTRLTVV.

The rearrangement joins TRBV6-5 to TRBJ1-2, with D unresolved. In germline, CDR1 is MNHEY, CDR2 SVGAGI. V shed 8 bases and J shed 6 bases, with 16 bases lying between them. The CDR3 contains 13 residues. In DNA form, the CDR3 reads TGTGCCAGCTCGGAGGGTAGTTGGCATGGCTACACCTTC. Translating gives CASSEGSWHGYTF.

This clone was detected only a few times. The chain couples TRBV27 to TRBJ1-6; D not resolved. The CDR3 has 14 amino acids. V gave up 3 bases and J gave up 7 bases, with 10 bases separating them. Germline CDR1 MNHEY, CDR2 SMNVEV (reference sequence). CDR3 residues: CASSFSGKNSPLHF. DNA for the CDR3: TGTGCCAGCAGTTTTAGCGGCAAGAATTCACCCCTCCACTTT.

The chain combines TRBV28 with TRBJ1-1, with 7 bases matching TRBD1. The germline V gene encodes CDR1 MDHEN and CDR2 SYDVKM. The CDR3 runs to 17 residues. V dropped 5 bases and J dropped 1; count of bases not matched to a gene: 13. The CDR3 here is CASSPTGQWARNTEAFF. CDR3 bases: TGTGCCAGCAGTCCAACGGGACAGTGGGCCCGGAACACTGAAGCTTTCTTT.

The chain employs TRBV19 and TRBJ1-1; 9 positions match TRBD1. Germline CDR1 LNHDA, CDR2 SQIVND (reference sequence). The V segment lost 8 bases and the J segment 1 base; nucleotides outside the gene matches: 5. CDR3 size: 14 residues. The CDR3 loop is CASRDRATNTEAFF. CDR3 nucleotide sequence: TGTGCCAGTCGGGACAGGGCTACGAACACTGAAGCTTTCTTT.

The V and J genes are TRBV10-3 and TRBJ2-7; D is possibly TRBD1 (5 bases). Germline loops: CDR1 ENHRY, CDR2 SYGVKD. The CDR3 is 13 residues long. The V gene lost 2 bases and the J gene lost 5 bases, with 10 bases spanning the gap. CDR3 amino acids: CAISERGNNEQYF. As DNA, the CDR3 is TGTGCCATCAGTGAGAGGGGAAACAACGAGCAGTACTTC.

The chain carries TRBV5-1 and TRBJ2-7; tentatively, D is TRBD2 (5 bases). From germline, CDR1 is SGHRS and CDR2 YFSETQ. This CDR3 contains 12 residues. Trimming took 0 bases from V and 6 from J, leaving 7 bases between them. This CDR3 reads CASSLDGIEQYF. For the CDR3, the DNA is TGCGCCAGCAGCTTGGACGGGATCGAGCAGTACTTC. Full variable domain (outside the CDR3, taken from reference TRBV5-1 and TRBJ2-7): KAGVTQTPRYLIKTRGQQVTLSCSPISGHRSVSWYQQTPGQGLQFLFEYFSETQRNKGNFPGRFSGRQFSNSRSEMNVSTLELGDSALYLCASSLDGIEQYFGPGTRLTVT.

CDR3 in DNA: TGTGCCAGCAGCCCAACAGGGAGTGAAGCTTTCTTT. Translated, it gives CASSPTGSEAFF. The chain is built from TRBV7-2 and TRBJ1-1, with D tentatively TRBD1 (6 bases). Germline CDR1 reads SGHTA; CDR2 reads FQGNSA. The germline V and J ends were trimmed by 5 bases and 7 bases, with 11 bases remaining between them. This CDR3 region has 12 residues.

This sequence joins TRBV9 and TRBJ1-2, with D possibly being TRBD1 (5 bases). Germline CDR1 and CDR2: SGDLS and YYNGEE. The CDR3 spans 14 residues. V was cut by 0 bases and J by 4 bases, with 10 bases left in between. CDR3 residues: CASSVDQGPYGYTF. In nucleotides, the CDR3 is TGTGCCAGCAGCGTAGATCAGGGTCCCTATGGCTACACCTTC. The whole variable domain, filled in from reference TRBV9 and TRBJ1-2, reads DSGVTQTPKHLITATGQRVTLRCSPRSGDLSVYWYQQSLDQGLQFLIQYYNGEERAKGNILERFSAQQFPDLHSELNLSSLELGDSALYFCASSVDQGPYGYTFGSGTRLTVV.

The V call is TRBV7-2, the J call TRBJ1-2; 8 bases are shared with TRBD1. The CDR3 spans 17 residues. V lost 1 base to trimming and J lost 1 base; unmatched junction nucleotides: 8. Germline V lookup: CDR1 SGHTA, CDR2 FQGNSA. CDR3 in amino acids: CASSLVPGGHVNYGYTF. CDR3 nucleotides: TGTGCCAGCAGCTTAGTTCCAGGGGGCCATGTTAACTATGGCTACACCTTC.

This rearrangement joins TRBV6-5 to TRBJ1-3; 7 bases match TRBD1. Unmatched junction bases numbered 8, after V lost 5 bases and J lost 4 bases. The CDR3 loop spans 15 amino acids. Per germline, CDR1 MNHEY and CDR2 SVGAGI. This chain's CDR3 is CASSPQQGIGNTIYF. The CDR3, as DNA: TGTGCCAGCAGTCCGCAACAGGGGATCGGAAACACCATATATTTT.

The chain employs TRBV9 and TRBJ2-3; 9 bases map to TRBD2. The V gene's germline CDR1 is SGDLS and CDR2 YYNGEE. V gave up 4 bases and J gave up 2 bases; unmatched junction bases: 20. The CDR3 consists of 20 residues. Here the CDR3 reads CASSPNHRGSGGLHTDTQYF. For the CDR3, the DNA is TGTGCCAGCAGCCCCAATCACCGAGGGAGCGGGGGGCTTCACACAGATACGCAGTATTTT.